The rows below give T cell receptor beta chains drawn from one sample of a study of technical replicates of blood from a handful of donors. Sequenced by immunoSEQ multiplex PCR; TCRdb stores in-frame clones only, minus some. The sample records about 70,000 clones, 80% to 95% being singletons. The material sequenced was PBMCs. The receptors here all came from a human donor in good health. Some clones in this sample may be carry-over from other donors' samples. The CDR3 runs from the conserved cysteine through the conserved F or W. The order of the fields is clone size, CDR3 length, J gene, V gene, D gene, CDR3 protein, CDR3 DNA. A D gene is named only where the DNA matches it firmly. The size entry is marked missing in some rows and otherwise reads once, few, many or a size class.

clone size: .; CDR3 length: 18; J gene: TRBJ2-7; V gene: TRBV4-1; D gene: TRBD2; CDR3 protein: CASSQIPGLAGETYEQYF; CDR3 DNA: TGCGCCAGCAGCCAAATCCCGGGACTAGCGGGGGAAACCTACGAGCAGTACTTC
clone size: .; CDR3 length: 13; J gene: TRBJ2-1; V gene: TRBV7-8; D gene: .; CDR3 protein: CASSLGLNNEQFF; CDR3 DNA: TGTGCCAGCAGCTTAGGCCTAAACAATGAGCAGTTCTTC
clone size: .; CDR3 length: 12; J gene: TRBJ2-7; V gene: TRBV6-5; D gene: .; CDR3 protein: CASRTAGERQYF; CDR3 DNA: TGTGCCAGCAGGACGGCCGGGGAAAGGCAGTACTTC
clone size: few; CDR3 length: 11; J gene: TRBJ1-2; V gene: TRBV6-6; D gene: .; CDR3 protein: CAAFGGSGYTF; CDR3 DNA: TGTGCCGCGTTCGGGGGGAGCGGCTACACCTTC
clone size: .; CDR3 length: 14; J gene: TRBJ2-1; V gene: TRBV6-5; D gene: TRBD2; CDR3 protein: CASSRGLAVNEQFF; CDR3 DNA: TGTGCCAGCAGTAGGGGACTAGCGGTTAATGAGCAGTTCTTC
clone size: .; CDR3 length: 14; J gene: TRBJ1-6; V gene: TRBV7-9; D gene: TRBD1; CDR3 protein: CASSFRDSNSPLHF; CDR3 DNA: TGTGCCAGCAGCTTTCGGGACAGTAATTCACCCCTCCACTTT
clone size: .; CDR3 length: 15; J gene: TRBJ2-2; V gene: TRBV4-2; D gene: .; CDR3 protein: CASSPINSNTGELFF; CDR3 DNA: TGTGCCAGCAGCCCTATAAATTCGAACACCGGGGAGCTGTTTTTT
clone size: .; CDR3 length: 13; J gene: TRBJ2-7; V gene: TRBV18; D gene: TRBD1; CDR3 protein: CASSPQQGLEQYF; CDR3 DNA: TGTGCCAGCTCACCACAACAGGGGTTAGAGCAGTACTTC
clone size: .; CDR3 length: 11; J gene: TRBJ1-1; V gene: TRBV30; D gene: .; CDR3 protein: CAGTRTREAFF; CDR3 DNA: TGTGCCGGAACAAGGACTCGGGAAGCTTTCTTT
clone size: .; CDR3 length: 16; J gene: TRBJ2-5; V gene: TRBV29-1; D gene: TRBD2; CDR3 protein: CSVEGLAGGLGETQYF; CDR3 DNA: TGCAGCGTTGAAGGATTAGCGGGGGGGCTCGGAGAGACCCAGTACTTC
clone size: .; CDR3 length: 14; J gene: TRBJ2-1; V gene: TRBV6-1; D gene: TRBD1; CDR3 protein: CASSPGTAVNEQFF; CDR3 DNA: TGTGCCAGCAGCCCCGGGACAGCAGTCAATGAGCAGTTCTTC
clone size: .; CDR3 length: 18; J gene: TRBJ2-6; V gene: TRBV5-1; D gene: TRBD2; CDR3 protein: CASSLGWTSSSGANVLTF; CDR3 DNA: TGCGCCAGCAGCTTGGGCTGGACTAGCAGCTCTGGGGCCAACGTCCTGACTTTC
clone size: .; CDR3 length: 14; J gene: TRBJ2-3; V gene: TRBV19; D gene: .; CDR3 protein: CASSNGQSTDTQYF; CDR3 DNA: TGTGCCAGTAGTAACGGACAGTCCACAGATACGCAGTATTTT
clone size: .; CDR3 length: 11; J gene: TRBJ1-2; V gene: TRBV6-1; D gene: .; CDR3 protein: CASSEYSPYTF; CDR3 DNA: TGTGCCAGCAGTGAATACAGCCCCTACACCTTC
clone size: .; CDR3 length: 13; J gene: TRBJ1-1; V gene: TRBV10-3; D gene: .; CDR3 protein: CAISDRMNTEAFF; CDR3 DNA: TGTGCCATCAGCGACAGAATGAACACTGAAGCTTTCTTT
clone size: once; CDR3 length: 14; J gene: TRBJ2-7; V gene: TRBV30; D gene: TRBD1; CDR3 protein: CAWSVNRGQGGQYF; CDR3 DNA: TGTGCCTGGAGTGTAAACAGGGGGCAAGGCGGGCAGTACTTC
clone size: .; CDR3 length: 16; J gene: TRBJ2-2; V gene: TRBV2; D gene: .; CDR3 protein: CASSPLAVGNTGELFF; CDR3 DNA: TGTGCCAGCAGTCCTCTAGCAGTGGGGAACACCGGGGAGCTGTTTTTT
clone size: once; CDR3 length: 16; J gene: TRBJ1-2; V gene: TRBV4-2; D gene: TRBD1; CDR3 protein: CASSQDPTGGNYGYTF; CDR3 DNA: TGTGCCAGCAGCCAAGATCCGACAGGGGGGAACTATGGCTACACCTTC
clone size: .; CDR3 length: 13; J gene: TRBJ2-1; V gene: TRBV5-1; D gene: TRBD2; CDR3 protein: CASSSGGAGEQFF; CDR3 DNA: TGCGCCAGCAGTTCGGGGGGGGCGGGTGAGCAGTTCTTC
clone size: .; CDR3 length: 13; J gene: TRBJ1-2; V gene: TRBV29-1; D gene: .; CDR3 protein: CSVEGQASLGYTF; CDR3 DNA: TGCAGCGTTGAGGGACAAGCGAGTCTGGGCTACACCTTC
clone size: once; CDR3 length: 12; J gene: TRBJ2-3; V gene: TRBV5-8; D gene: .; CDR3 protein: CASSPQKDTQYF; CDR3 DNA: TGTGCCAGCAGCCCACAAAAGGATACGCAGTATTTT
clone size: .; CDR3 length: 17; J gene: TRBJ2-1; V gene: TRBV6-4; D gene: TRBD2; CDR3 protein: CASSDSASGGVPTEQFF; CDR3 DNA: TGTGCCAGCAGTGACTCAGCTAGCGGGGGGGTTCCTACTGAGCAGTTCTTC
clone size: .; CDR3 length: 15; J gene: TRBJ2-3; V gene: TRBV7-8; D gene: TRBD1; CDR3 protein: CASSPSRTGWETQYF; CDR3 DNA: TGTGCCAGCAGCCCTTCAAGGACAGGGTGGGAAACGCAGTATTTT
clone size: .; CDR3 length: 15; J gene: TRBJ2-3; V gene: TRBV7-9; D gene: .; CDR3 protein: CASSPGTSRTDTQYF; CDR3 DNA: TGTGCCAGCAGCCCCGGGACTTCTCGCACAGATACGCAGTATTTT
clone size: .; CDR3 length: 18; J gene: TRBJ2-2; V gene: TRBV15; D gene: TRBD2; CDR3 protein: CATPGRSGGTLGTGELFF; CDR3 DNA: TGTGCCACCCCCGGGAGAAGCGGGGGAACCTTGGGCACCGGGGAGCTGTTTTTT
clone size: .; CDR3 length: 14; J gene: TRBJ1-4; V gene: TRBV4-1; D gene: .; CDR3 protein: CASSPTGFDEKLFF; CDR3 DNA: TGCGCCAGCAGCCCGACGGGATTCGATGAAAAACTGTTTTTT
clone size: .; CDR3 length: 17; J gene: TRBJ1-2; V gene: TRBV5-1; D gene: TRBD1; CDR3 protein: CASSLGQGVYSDYGYTF; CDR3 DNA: TGCGCCAGCAGCTTGGGACAGGGGGTTTACTCTGACTATGGCTACACCTTC
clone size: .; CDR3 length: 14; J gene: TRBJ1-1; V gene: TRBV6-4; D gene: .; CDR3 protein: CARAGTYNNTEAFF; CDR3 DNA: TGTGCCAGAGCCGGGACATACAACAACACTGAAGCTTTCTTT
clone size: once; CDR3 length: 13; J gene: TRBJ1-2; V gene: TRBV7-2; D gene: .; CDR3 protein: CASSPGVNYGYTF; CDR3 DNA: TGTGCCAGCAGCCCAGGTGTTAACTATGGCTACACCTTC
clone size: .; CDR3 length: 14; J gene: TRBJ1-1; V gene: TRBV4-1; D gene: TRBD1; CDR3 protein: CASSQDAAGGEAFF; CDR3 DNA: TGCGCCAGCAGCCAAGATGCGGCAGGGGGTGAAGCTTTCTTT
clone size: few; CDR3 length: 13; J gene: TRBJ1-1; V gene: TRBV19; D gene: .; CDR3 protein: CASSYGQNTEAFF; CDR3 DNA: TGTGCCAGTAGTTATGGGCAGAACACTGAAGCTTTCTTT
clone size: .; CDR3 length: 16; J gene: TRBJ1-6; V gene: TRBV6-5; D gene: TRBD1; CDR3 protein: CASSYSIGQGGSPLHF; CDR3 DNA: TGTGCCAGCAGTTACTCGATAGGGCAGGGGGGTTCACCCCTCCACTTT
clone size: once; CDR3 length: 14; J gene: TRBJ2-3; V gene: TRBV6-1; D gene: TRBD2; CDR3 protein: CASSETSGGDTQYF; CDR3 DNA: TGTGCCAGCAGTGAAACGTCGGGGGGAGATACGCAGTATTTT
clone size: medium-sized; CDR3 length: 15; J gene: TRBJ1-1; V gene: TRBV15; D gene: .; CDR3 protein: CATSRDREGNTEAFF; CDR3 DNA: TGTGCCACCAGCAGAGATAGGGAGGGGAACACTGAAGCTTTCTTT
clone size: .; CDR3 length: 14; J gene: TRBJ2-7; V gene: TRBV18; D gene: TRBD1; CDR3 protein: CASSLRDRDYEQYF; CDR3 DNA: TGTGCCAGCTCACTCCGGGACAGGGACTACGAGCAGTACTTC
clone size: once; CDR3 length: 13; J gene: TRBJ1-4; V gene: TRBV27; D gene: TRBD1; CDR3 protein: CASSNSDRGLLFF; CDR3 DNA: TGTGCCAGTTCTAACTCGGACAGGGGGCTGCTGTTTTTT
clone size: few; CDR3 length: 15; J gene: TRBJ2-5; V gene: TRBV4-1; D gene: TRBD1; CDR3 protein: CASSHLRQGQETQYF; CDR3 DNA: TGCGCCAGCAGCCATCTCCGACAGGGCCAAGAGACCCAGTACTTC
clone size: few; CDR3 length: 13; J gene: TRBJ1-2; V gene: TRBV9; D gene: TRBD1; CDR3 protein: CASSLDRGGGYTF; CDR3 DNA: TGTGCCAGCAGCTTGGACAGGGGCGGGGGCTACACCTTC
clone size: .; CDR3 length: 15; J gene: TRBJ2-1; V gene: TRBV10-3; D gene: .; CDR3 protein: CAISVEGRSYNEQFF; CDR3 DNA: TGTGCCATCAGTGTTGAGGGTAGGTCCTACAATGAGCAGTTCTTC
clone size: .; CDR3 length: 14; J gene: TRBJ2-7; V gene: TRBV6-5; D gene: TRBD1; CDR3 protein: CASSQRDRVDEQYF; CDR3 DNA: TGTGCCAGCAGCCAACGGGACAGGGTGGACGAGCAGTACTTC
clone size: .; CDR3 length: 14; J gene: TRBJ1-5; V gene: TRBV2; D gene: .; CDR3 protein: CASMGQNSNQPQHF; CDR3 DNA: TGTGCCAGCATGGGGCAGAATAGCAATCAGCCCCAGCATTTT
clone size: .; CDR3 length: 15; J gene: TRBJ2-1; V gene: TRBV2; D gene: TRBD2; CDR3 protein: CASSESGRPHNEQFF; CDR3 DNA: TGTGCCAGCAGTGAGAGCGGGAGACCTCACAATGAGCAGTTCTTC
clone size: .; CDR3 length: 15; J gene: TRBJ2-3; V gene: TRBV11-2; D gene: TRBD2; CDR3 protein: CASSPGLAPTDTQYF; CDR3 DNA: TGTGCCAGCAGCCCGGGACTAGCACCCACAGATACGCAGTATTTT
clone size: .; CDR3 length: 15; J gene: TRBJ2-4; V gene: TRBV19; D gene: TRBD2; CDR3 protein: CASSRTSGSQNIQYF; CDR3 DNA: TGTGCCAGTAGTCGGACTAGCGGGTCCCAAAACATTCAGTACTTC
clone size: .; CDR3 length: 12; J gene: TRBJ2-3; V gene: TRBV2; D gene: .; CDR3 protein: CASGGWGYTQYF; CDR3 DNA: TGTGCCAGCGGGGGGTGGGGCTATACGCAGTATTTT
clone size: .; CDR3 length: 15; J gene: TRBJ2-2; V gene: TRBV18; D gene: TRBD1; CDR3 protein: CASTEATGTTGELFF; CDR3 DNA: TGTGCCAGCACCGAGGCGACAGGGACCACCGGGGAGCTGTTTTTT
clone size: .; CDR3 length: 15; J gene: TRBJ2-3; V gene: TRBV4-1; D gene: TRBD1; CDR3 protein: CASRRTGTSTDTQYF; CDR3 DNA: TGCGCCAGCAGACGGACAGGTACCAGCACAGATACGCAGTATTTT
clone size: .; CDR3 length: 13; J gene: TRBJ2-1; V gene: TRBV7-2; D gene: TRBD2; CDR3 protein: CATSRGERDEQFF; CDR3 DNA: TGTGCCACCTCACGGGGGGAGAGAGATGAGCAGTTCTTC
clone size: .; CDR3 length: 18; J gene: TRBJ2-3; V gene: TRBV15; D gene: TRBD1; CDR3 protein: CATSRDPWSGQGVDTQYF; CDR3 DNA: TGTGCCACCAGCAGAGATCCTTGGTCGGGACAGGGTGTAGATACGCAGTATTTT
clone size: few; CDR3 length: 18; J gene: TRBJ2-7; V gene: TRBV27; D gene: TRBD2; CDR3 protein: CASSLQTPEERGAYEQYF; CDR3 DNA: TGTGCCAGCAGTTTACAGACCCCCGAGGAGCGGGGGGCCTACGAGCAGTACTTC
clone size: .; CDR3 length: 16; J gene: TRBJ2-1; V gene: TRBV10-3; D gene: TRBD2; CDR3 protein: CAIRITSGDSYNEQFF; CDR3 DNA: TGTGCCATCAGGATTACCAGCGGGGATTCCTACAATGAGCAGTTCTTC
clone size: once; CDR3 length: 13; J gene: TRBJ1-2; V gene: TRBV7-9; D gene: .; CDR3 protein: CASSRAEGYGYTF; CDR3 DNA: TGTGCCAGCAGTAGGGCAGAGGGCTATGGCTACACCTTC
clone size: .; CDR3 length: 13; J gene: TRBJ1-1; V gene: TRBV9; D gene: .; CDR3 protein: CASSVAVNTEAFF; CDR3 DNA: TGTGCCAGCAGCGTAGCGGTAAACACTGAAGCTTTCTTT
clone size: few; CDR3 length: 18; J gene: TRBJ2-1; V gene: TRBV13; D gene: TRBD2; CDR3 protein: CASSIEGAWTSGDNEQFF; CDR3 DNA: TGTGCCAGCAGCATTGAGGGGGCTTGGACTAGCGGCGACAATGAGCAGTTCTTC
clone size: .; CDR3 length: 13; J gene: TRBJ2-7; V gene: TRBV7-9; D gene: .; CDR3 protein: CASSSRLSYEQYF; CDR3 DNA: TGTGCCAGCAGCTCCCGACTCTCCTACGAGCAGTACTTC
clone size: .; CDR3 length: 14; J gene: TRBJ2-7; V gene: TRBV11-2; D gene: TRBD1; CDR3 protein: CASKPGQGLYEQYF; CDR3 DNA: TGTGCCAGTAAACCGGGACAGGGTCTTTACGAGCAGTACTTC
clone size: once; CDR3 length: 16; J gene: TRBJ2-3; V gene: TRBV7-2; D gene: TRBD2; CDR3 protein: CASSTLAGGATDTQYF; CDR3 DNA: TGTGCCAGCAGCACACTAGCGGGGGGTGCCACAGATACGCAGTATTTT
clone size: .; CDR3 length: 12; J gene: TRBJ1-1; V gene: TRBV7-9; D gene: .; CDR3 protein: CASSLKNTEAFF; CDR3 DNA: TGTGCCAGCAGCCTTAAGAACACTGAAGCTTTCTTT
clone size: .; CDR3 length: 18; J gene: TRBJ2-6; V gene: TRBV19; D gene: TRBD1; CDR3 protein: CATQAVDRGFSGANVLTF; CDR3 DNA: TGTGCCACCCAGGCGGTGGACAGGGGGTTCTCTGGGGCCAACGTCCTGACTTTC
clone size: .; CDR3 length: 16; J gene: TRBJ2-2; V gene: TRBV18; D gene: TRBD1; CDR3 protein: CASSPFEQGATGELFF; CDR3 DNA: TGTGCCAGCTCACCATTTGAACAGGGGGCCACCGGGGAGCTGTTTTTT